A selection of T cell receptor beta chains follows, all from one sample in a study of T cells in Graves' hyperthyroidism and ophthalmopathy. TCRdb recomputed calls from the multiplex PCR reads with MiXCR, one row per CDR3 protein. The sample consists of about 560,000 distinct CDR3 sequences, about a sixth of them appearing once. The source material was blood. These receptors all stem from a woman younger than 30 with Graves' hyperthyroidism. The CDR3 runs from the conserved cysteine through the conserved F or W. The D gene is left open where the match is weak. Size tells how often a clone was seen (once, few, many) or the class of an expanded clone, and some rows leave it out.

d_gene	v_gene	abundance	j_gene	CDR3nt	CDR3aa
TRBD2	TRBV24-1	few	TRBJ2-5	TGTGCCACCAGTGATCCCGGGACTAACCTCCAAGAGACCCAGTACTTC	CATSDPGTNLQETQYF
-	TRBV12-3/TRBV12-4	-	TRBJ2-7	TGTGCCAGCAGACCCGGCTTGACCGTCGAGCAGTACTTC	CASRPGLTVEQYF
-	TRBV25-1	many	TRBJ2-7	TGTGCCAGCAGTGAACCAGGGGGGACCACCTCCTACGAGCAGTACTTC	CASSEPGGTTSYEQYF
TRBD1	TRBV29-1	-	TRBJ2-5	TGCAGCGTTGGGGACAGGGGGGAGTCCCAGTACTTC	CSVGDRGESQYF
-	TRBV4-1	-	TRBJ1-1	TGCGCCAGCAGCCAAGCCCTCTCTGGACGGTCGAACACTGAAGCTTTCTTT	CASSQALSGRSNTEAFF
-	TRBV7-8	-	TRBJ2-7	TGTGCCAGCAGCTTGACGGGACTCCCCTACGAGCAGTACTTC	CASSLTGLPYEQYF
-	TRBV11-3	few	TRBJ2-4	TGTGCCAGCAGCTCCCCGGGGGCCGCCAAAAACATTCAGTACTTC	CASSSPGAAKNIQYF
TRBD2	TRBV7-9	many	TRBJ2-1	TGTGCCAGCAGCTTAATCGGCGTCCTAGCGGGAGAAGTCTTCGATGAGCAGTTCTTC	CASSLIGVLAGEVFDEQFF
TRBD1	TRBV28	many	TRBJ1-2	TGTGCCAGCACCCGGACAGGGTATGGCTACACCTTC	CASTRTGYGYTF
TRBD1	TRBV18	many	TRBJ2-1	TGTGCCAGCAGCCCCCCGGGACAGGGCTACAATGAGCAGTTCTTC	CASSPPGQGYNEQFF
-	TRBV5-5	many	TRBJ1-1	TGTGCCAGCAGCTTGTTTGTCCCAGTCATGAACACTGAAGCTTTCTTT	CASSLFVPVMNTEAFF
-	TRBV12-3/TRBV12-4	many	TRBJ2-7	TGTGCCAGCAGTTTCCCCTGGGGGCGCGGGAACGAGCAGTACTTC	CASSFPWGRGNEQYF
-	TRBV25-1	-	TRBJ2-7	TGTGCCAGCGCAGGGATTACGTTGGAGCAGTACTTC	CASAGITLEQYF
TRBD2	TRBV7-6	-	TRBJ2-1	TGTGCCAGCAGCGCCGGACTAGCGGGGGGGCGGTCCTACAATGAGCAGTTCTTC	CASSAGLAGGRSYNEQFF
-	TRBV29-1	-	TRBJ2-7	TGCAGCGTTCGTGTGGGGGAATCCTACGAGCAGTACTTC	CSVRVGESYEQYF
-	TRBV4-1	-	TRBJ1-1	TGCGCCAGCAGCCAAACAGGGATAAAGGACACTGAAGCTTTCTTT	CASSQTGIKDTEAFF
-	TRBV6-5	-	TRBJ2-1	TGTGCCAGCAGTTACTCGCGGGCATCCATTGAGCAGTTCTTC	CASSYSRASIEQFF